Given below is one T cell receptor beta chain in context. Germline V gene sequence: CDR1 LNHDA, CDR2 SQIVND (reference sequence). The CDR3 loop spans 15 amino acids. V shed 4 bases and J shed 2 bases, with 11 bases lying between them. These data belong to a study of blood T cell repertoires in COVID-19. Here immunoSEQ multiplex PCR was the method, and the copy in TCRdb shows in-frame clones only, minus some. The repertoire holds under 250,000 clones, with 88% as singletons. Sequencing was done on a sample of peripheral blood. The gene calls are TRBV19 and TRBJ1-4; D is perhaps TRBD1 (5 bases). This clonotype originated in a woman aged 55 to 70 with acute or convalescent COVID-19. CDR3 region: CASSSQGLTNEKLFF. CDR3 DNA sequence: TGTGCCAGTAGTAGCCAGGGCCTCACTAATGAAAAACTGTTTTTT.